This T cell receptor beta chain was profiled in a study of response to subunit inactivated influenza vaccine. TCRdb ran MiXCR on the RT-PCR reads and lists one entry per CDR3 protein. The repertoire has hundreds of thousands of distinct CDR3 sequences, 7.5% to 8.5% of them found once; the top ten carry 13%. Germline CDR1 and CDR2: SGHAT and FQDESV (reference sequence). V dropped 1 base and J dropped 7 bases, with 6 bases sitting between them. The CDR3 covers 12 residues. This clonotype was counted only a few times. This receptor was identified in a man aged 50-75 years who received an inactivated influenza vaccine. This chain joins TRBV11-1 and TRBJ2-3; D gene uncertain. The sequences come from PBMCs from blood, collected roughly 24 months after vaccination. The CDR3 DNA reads TGTGCCAGCAGCTTAGGGCTTAATACGCAGTATTTT. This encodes CASSLGLNTQYF.